This entry features one T cell receptor (beta chain) sequence. Antigen specificity is unknown. Based on clinical symptoms, serum thyroxine and TRAb, thyroid ultrasound and orbital computed tomography, diagnoses were reached. This sample was taken from a study of T cells in Graves' hyperthyroidism and ophthalmopathy. Study in general: Peripheral blood draws took place at initial diagnosis, ahead of any treatment.

Findings and limits, study-wide: In the analysis, a 13 V-J model separated ophthalmopathy from stable hyperthyroidism. Peripheral blood also featured most of the thyroid clonotypes expanded above 0.001.

Germline assignment: CDR1 SGDLS and CDR2 YYNGEE. Trimming cost V 0 bases and J 2 bases, with 6 bases left between them. This CDR3 is built from 14 residues. Amplified TCR beta CDR3 regions came from RNA transcripts. When the TCR CDR3 underwent first-round RT-PCR, the HTBI primer set was used. A single record per CDR3 protein comes from TCRdb applying MiXCR to the multiplex PCR reads. The sample lists roughly 500,000 distinct CDR3 sequences; 20% to 25% were seen once. This clonotype was obtained from a woman between 70 and 85 years old with Graves' ophthalmopathy. The genes are TRBV9 and TRBJ1-3, with no clear D. Material for sequencing was blood. The CDR3, as DNA: TGTGCCAGCAGCGTAGTAGACACTGGAAACACCATATATTTT. Protein product: CASSVVDTGNTIYF.